The sequence of this TCR delta chain was determined in a study of γδ T cells in repeated Plasmodium falciparum infection. Study as a whole: Age- and gender-matched Australian children served as comparison for malaria-exposed Malian children.

This clone was counted a few times. The protein recorded in TCRdb matches a much larger clone and deviates from this DNA's translation at residue 3, suggesting a read error; the protein here is obtained by translating the DNA. This CDR3 is 20 amino acids long. Germline values: CDR1 TSWWSYY, CDR2 QGS. Vgamma9/Vdelta2+ and Vdelta2-negative gammadelta T cells were flow-sorted from PBMC for bulk sequencing. TCRdb reanalysed the multiplex PCR reads via CATT. The top ten hold just under 10% of the sample, which has over 90,000 delta-chain clones, 0.98% seen once. The sequence derives from a pool of human donors (malaria-infected and uninfected, not separated). Sequencing was carried out using gamma-delta T cells from blood. The V gene is TRDV1, the J gene TRDJ1; possible D gene TRDD3, 6 bases. The J gene was missing in TCRdb and was found by matching the end of the DNA to germline. The CDR3 DNA reads TGTGCTCCTGGGGAACCCTACCTCGTCCCAAACAGGGCGTACACCGATAAACTCATCTTT. The encoded protein is CAPGEPYLVPNRAYTDKLIF.